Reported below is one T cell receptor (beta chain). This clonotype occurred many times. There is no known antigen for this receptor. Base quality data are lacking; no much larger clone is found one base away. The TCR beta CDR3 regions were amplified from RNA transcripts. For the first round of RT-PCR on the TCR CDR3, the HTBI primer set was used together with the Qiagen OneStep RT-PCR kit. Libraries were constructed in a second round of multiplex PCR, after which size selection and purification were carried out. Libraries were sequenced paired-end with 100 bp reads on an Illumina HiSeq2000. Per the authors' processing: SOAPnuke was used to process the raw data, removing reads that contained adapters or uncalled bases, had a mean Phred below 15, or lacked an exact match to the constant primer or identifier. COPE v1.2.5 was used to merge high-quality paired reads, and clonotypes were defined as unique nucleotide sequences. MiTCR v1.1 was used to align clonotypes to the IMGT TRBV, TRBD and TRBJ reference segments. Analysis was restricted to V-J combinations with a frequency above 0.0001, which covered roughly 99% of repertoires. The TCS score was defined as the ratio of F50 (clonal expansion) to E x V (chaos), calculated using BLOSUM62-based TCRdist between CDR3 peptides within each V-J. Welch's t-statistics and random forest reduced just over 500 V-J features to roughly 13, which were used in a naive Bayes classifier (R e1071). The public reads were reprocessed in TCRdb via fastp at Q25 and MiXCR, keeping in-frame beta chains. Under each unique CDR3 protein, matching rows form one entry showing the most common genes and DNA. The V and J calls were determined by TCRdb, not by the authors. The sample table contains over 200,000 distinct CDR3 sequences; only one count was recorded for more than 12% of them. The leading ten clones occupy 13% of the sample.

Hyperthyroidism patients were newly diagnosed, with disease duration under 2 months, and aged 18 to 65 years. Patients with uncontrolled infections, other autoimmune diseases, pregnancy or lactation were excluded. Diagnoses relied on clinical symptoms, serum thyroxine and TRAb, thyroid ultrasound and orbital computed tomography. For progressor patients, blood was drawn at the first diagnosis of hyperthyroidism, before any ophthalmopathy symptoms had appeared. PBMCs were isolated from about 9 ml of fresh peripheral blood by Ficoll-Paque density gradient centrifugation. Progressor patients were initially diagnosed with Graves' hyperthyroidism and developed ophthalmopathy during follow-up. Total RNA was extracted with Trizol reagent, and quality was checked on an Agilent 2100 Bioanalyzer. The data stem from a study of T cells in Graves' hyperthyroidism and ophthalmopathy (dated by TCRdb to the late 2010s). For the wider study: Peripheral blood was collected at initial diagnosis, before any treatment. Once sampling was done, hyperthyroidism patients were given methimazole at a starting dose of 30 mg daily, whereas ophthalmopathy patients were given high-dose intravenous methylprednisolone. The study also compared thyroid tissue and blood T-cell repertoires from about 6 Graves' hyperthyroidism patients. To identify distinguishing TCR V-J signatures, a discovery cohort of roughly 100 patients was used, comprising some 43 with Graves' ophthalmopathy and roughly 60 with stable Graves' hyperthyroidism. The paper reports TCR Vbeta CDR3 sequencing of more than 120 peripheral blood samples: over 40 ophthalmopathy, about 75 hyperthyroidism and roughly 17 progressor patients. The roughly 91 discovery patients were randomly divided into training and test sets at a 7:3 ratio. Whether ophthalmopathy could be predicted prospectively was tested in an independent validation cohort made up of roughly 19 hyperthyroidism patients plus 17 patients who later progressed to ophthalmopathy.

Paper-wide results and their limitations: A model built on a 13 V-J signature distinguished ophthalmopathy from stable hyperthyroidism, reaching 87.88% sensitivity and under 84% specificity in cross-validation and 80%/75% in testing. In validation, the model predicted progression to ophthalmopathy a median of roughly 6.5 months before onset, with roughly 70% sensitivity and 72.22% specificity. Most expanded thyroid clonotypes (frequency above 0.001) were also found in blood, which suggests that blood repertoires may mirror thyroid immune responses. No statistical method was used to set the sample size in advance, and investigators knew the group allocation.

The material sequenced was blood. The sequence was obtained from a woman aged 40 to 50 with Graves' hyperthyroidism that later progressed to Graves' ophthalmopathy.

The nucleotide sequence reads as follows: TGTGCCAGCAGCGCCCGACATACGAGCTCCTACAATGAGCAGTTCTTC. Protein translation: CASSARHTSSYNEQFF. Recombination linked TRBV3-1 to TRBJ2-1; the D gene lacks a confident call. V is shortened by 5 bases, J by 0 bases, and the region joining them spans 14 bases. The CDR3, from cysteine to phenylalanine, totals 16 residues. This entry keeps only the CDR3 DNA: 48 bases, framed from base 1. From the germline V gene (reference sequence), CDR1 is LGHDT and CDR2 is YNNKEL.